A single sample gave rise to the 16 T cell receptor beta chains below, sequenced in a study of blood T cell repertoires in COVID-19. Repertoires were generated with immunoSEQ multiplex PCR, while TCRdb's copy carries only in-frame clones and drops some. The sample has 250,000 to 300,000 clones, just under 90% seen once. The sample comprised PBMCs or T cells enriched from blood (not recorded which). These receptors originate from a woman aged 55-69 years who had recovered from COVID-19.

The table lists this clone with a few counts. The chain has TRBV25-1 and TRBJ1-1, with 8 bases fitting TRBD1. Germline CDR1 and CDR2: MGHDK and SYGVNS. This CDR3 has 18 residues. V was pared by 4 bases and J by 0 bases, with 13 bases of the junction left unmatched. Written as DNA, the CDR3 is TGTGCCAGCAGTGCCACTACCGGGACAGGAAGAATGAACACTGAAGCTTTCTTT. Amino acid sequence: CASSATTGTGRMNTEAFF.

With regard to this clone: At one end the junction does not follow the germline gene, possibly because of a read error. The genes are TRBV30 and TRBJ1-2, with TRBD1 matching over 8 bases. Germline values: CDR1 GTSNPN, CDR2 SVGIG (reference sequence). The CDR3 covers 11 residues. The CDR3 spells CAWSLGTGFAF. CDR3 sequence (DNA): TGTGCCTGGAGTCTGGGGACAGGTTTCGCCTTC.

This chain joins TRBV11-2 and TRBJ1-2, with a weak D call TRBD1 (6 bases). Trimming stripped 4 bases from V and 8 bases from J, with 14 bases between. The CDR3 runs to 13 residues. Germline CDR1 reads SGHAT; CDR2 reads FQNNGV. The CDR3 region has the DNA TGTGCCAGCAGCTCACTACAGGGCCCGGGCTACACCTTC. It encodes CASSSLQGPGYTF. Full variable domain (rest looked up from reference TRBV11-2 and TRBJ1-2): EAGVAQSPRYKIIEKRQSVAFWCNPISGHATLYWYQQILGQGPKLLIQFQNNGVVDDSQLPKDRFSAERLKGVDSTLKIQPAKLEDSAVYLCASSSLQGPGYTFGSGTRLTVV.

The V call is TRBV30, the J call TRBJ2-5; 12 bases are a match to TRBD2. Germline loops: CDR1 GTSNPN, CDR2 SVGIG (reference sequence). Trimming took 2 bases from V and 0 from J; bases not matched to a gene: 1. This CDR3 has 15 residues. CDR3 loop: CAWSLAGGNQETQYF. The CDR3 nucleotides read TGTGCCTGGAGTCTAGCGGGGGGGAACCAAGAGACCCAGTACTTC.

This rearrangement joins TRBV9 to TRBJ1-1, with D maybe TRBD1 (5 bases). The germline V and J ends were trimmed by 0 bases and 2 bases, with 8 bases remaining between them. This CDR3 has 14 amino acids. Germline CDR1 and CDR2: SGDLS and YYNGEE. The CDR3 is CASSVGQFNTEAFF. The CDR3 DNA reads TGTGCCAGCAGCGTAGGACAGTTTAACACTGAAGCTTTCTTT.

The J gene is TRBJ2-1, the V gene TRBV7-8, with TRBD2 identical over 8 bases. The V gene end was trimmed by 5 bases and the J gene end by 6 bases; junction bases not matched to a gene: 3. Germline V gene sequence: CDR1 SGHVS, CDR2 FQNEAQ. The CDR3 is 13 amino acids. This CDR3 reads CASSAGTSNEQFF. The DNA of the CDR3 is TGTGCCAGCAGCGCAGGGACTAGCAATGAGCAGTTCTTC.

The CDR3 protein is CASSFSGLDIAKNIQYF. In nucleotides, the CDR3 is TGTGCCAGCAGCTTCTCGGGACTCGACATAGCCAAAAACATTCAGTACTTC. The chain combines TRBV13 with TRBJ2-4; maybe TRBD2 (6 bases). V gave up 3 bases and J gave up 0 bases, with 15 bases separating them. The CDR3 spans 17 residues. CDR1 is PRHDT and CDR2 is FYEKMQ in the germline V gene (reference sequence).

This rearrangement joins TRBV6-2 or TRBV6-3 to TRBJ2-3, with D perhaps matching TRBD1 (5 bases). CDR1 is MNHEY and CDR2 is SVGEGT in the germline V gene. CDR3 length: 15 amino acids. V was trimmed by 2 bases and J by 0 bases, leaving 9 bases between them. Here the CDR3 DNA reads TGTGCCAGCAGTTACGACAGTTCTAGCACAGATACGCAGTATTTT. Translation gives CASSYDSSSTDTQYF.

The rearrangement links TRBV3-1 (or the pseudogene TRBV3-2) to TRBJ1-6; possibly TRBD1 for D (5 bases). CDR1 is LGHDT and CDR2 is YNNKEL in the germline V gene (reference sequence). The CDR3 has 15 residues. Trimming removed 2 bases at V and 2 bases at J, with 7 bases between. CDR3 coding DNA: TGTGCCAGCAGCCAACAGGGTCCCTATAATTCACCCCTCCACTTT. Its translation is CASSQQGPYNSPLHF.

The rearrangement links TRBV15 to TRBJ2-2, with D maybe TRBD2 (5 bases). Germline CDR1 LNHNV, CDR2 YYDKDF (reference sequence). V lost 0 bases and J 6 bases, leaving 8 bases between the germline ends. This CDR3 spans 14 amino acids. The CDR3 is CATSRDPRAGELFF. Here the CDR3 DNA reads TGTGCCACCAGCAGAGATCCGAGGGCCGGGGAGCTGTTTTTT.

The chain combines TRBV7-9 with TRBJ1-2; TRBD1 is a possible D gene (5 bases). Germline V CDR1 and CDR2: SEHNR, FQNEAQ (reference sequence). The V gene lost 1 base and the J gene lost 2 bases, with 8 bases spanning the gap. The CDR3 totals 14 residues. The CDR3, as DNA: TGTGCCAGCAGCTTAGGACAGAACAACTATGGCTACACCTTC. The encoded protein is CASSLGQNNYGYTF.

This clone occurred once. This chain's CDR3 is CASSPRRTGGSYEQYF. The CDR3 DNA follows: TGTGCCAGCTCACCACGACGGACAGGGGGCTCCTACGAGCAGTACTTC. The J gene is TRBJ2-7, the V gene TRBV18; 10 bases align to TRBD1. The CDR3 extends over 16 amino acids. Germline V gene sequence: CDR1 KGHSH, CDR2 LQKENI. V shed 1 base and J 0 bases; nucleotides not matched to a gene: 3.

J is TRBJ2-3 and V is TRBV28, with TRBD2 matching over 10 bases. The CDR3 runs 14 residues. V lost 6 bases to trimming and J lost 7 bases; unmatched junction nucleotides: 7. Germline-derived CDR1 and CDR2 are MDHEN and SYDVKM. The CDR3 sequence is CASRGGLAMNTQYF. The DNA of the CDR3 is TGTGCCAGCAGGGGGGGACTAGCGATGAATACGCAGTATTTT.

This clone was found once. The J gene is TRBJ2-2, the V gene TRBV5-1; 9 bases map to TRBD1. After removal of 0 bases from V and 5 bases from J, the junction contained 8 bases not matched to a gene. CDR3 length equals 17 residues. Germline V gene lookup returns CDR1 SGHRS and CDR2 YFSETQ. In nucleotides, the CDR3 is TGCGCCAGCAGCTTGGCAAAGGGGACAGGGCAAACCGGGGAGCTGTTTTTT. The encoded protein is CASSLAKGTGQTGELFF.

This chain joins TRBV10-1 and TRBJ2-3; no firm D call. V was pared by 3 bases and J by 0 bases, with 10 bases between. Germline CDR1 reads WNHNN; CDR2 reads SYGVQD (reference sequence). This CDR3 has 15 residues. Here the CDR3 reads CASSDRSASTDTQYF. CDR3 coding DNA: TGCGCCAGCAGTGATAGGAGTGCTAGCACAGATACGCAGTATTTT.

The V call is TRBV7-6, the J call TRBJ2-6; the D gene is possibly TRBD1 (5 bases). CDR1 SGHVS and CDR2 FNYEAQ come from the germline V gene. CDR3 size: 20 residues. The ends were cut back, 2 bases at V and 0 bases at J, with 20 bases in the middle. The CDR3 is CASSLRGWAEPPSGANVLTF. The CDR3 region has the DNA TGTGCCAGCAGCTTAAGGGGTTGGGCGGAACCCCCCTCTGGGGCCAACGTCCTGACTTTC.